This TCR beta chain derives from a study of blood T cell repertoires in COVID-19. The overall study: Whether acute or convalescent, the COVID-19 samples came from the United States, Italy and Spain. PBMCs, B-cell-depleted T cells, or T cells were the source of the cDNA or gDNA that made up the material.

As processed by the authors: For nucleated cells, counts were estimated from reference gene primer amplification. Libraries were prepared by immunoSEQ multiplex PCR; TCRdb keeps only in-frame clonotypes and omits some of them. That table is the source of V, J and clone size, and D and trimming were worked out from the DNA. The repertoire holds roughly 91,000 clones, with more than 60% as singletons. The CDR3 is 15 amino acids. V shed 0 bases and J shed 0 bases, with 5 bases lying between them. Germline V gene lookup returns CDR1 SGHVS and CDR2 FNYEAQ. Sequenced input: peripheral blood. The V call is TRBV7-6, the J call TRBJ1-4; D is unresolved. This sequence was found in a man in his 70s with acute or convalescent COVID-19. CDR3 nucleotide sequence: TGTGCCAGCAGCTTAGCAGGAGCAACTAATGAAAAACTGTTTTTT. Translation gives CASSLAGATNEKLFF.